This T cell receptor (beta chain) came from a study of T cells in Graves' hyperthyroidism and ophthalmopathy. At the level of the study: Peripheral blood was taken when the disease was first diagnosed, before any treatment began.

Patients affected by ophthalmopathy presented a Clinical Activity Score of at least 3, a NOSPECS grade of at least 4, and disease duration below 3 months. A word on this clonotype: This could be a read error, since a much larger clone is one nucleotide away. The conserved phenylalanine or tryptophan normally closing the CDR3 is absent here, so this likely arose from a read error.

CDR3 length equals 16 residues. Per germline, CDR1 LGHNT and CDR2 FRNRAP. V was cut by 3 bases and J by 0 bases, with 13 bases left in between. The investigators amplified TCR beta CDR3 regions from RNA transcripts. First-round RT-PCR with HTBI primers amplified the TCR CDR3 region. Each CDR3 protein is one row after TCRdb ran MiXCR on the multiplex PCR reads. This table has roughly 530,000 distinct CDR3 sequences, about 15% appearing once. This chain uses TRBV12-5 with TRBJ2-3; tentatively, D is TRBD1 (6 bases). Sequences were obtained from blood. This receptor was obtained from a woman aged 18-29 years with Graves' ophthalmopathy. CDR3 sequence reads: CASGLVTGSSTDTQYL. The CDR3 DNA reads TGTGCTAGTGGTTTAGTGACAGGATCAAGCACAGATACGCAGTATCTT.